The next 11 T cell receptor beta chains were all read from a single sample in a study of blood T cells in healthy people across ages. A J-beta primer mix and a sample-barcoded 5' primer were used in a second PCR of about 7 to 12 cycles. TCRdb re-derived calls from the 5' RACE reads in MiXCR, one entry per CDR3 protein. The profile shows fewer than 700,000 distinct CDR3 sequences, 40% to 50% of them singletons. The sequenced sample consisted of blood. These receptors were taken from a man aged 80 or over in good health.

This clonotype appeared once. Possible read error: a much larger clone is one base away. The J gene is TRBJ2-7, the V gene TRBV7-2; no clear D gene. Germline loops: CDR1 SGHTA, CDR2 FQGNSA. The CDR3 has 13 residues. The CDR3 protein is CASGLEMPYEQYF. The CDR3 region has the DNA TGTGCCAGCGGCTTAGAGATGCCCTACGAGCAGTACTTC.

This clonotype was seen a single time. In DNA form, the CDR3 reads TGCAGTGCTATGCCCAGGGGGCGGGGGGGCCAGAGTGAGCAGTTCTTC. This translates into CSAMPRGRGGQSEQFF. The chain uses TRBV20-1 and TRBJ2-1, with TRBD2 as a possible D gene (9 bases). The V gene's germline CDR1 is DFQATT and CDR2 SNEGSKA (reference sequence). The CDR3 contains 16 residues. V lost 4 bases, J lost 9 bases, and 25 bases lay in between.

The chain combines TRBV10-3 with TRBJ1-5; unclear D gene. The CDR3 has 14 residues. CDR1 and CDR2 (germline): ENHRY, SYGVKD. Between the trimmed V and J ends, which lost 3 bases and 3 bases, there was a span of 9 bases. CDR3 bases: TGTGCCATCAGTGAATTAGAGGACAATCAGCCCCAGCATTTT. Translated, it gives CAISELEDNQPQHF.

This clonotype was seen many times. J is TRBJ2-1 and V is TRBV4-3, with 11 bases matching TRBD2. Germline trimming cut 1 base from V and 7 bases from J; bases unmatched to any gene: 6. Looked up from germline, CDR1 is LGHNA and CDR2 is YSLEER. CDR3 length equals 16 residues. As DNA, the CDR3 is TGCGCCAGCAGCCAAGTTGGGCTAGCGGGGGGTAATGAGCAGTTCTTC. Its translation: CASSQVGLAGGNEQFF.

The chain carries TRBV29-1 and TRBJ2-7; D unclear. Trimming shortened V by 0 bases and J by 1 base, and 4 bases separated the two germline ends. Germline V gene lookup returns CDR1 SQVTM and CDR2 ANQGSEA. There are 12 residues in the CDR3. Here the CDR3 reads CSVEEVSYEQYF. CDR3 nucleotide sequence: TGCAGCGTTGAAGAGGTTTCCTACGAGCAGTACTTC.

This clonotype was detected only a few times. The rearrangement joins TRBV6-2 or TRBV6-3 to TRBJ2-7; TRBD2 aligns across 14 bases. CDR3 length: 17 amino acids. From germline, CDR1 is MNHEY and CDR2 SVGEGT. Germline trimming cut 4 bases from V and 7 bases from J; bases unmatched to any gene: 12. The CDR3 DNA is TGTGCCAGCAGTTCGACCGGGACTAGCGGGAGTAAGGGGGAGCAGTACTTC. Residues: CASSSTGTSGSKGEQYF.

The CDR3 reads CASSPGRTQNQPQHF. DNA for the CDR3: TGTGCCAGCTCACCAGGCAGGACGCAAAATCAGCCCCAGCATTTT. The V gene is TRBV18, the J gene TRBJ1-5; D gene unclear. CDR1 is KGHSH, CDR2 LQKENI, per germline. This CDR3 region has 15 residues. V gave up 2 bases and J gave up 4 bases, with 12 bases separating them.

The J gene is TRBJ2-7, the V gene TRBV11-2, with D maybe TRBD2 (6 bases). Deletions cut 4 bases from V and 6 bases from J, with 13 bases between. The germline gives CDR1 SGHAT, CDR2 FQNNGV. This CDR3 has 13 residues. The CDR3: CASSSRRGLEQYF. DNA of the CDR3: TGTGCCAGCAGCTCGAGGCGGGGACTCGAGCAGTACTTC.

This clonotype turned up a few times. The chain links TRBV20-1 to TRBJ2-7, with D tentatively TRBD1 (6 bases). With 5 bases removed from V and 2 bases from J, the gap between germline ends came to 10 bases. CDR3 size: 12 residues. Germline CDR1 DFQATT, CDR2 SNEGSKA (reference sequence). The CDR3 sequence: CSAQQGAYEQYF. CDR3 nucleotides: TGCAGTGCTCAACAGGGAGCCTACGAGCAGTACTTC.

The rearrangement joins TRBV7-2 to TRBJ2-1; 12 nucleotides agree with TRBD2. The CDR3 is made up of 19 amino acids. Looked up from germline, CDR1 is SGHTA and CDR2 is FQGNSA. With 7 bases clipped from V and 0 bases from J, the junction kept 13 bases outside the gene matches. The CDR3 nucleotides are TGTGCCAGCATCAAAGGAGGTCTAGCGGGAGGGAGCTCCTACAATGAGCAGTTCTTC. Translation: CASIKGGLAGGSSYNEQFF. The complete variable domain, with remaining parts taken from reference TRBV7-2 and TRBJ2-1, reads GAGVSQSPSNKVTEKGKDVELRCDPISGHTALYWYRQSLGQGLEFLIYFQGNSAPDKSGLPSDRFSAERTGGSVSTLTIQRTQQEDSAVYLCASIKGGLAGGSSYNEQFFGPGTRLTVL.

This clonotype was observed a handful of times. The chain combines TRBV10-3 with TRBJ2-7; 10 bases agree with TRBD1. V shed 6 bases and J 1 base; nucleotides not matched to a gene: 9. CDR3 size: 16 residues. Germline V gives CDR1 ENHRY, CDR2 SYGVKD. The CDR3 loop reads CAIRGSLGQGSYEQYF. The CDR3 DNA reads TGTGCCATCAGGGGGTCCCTGGGACAGGGGTCCTACGAGCAGTACTTC.